This TCR beta chain was documented in a study of vaccination and CD4 T cells after COVID-19. The study's findings and limits: With convalescent patients, a median 86.3% of reactive clones emerged solely after vaccination.

Germline values: CDR1 SGHTA, CDR2 FQGNSA. CDR3 length: 13 residues. V shed 4 bases and J shed 3 bases, with 10 bases lying between them. Turning to this clonotype: Its antigen is unknown.

Sequence data for DNA of cultured CD4+ T cells were generated by the Oncomine TCR Beta short-read assay. TCRdb reprocessed the PCR reads with MiXCR, giving one entry per CDR3 protein. The table includes roughly 15,000 distinct CDR3 sequences, roughly 56% detected once. The treatment here: approximately nine-day PBMC culture with coronavirus spike peptide pools or control peptides (ViraFEST assay). Following culture for nine to ten days, CD4+ T cells were isolated by negative selection. This sequence joins TRBV7-2 and TRBJ2-7, with D perhaps TRBD1 (5 bases). The sequence was obtained from a human donor who had recovered from COVID-19. Sequencing used CD4+ T cells from blood, cultured in vitro. The DNA of the CDR3 is TGTGCCAGCAGCTCACAGGAGAGCTACGAGCAGTACTTC. Translating gives CASSSQESYEQYF.